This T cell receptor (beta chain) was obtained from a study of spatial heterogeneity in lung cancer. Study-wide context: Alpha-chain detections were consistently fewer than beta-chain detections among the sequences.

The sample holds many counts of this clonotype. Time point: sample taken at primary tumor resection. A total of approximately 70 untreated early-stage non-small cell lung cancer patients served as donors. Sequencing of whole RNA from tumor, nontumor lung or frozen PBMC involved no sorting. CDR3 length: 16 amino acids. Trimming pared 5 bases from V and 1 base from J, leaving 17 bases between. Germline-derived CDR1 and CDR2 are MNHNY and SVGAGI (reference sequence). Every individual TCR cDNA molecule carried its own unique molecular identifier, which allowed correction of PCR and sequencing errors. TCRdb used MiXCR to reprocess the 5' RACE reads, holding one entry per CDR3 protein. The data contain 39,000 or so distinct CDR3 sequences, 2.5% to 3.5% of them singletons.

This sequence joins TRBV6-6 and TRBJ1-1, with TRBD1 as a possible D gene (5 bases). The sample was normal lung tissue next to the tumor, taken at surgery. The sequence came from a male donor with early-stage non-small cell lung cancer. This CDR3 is CASSPPGRVTNTEAFF. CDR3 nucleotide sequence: TGTGCCAGCAGTCCCCCGGGACGGGTCACGAACACTGAAGCTTTCTTT.